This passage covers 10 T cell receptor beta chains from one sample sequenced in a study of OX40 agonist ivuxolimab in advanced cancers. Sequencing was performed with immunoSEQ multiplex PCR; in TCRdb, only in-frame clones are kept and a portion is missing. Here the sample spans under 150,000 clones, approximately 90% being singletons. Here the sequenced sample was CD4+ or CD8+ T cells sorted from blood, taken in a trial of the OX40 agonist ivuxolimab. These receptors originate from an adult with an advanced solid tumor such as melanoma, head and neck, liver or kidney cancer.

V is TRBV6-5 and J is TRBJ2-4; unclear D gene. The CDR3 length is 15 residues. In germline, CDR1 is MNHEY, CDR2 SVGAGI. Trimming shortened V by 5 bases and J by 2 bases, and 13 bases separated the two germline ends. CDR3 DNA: TGTGCCAGCAGTCTCGATTGGCAGTCCAAAAACATTCAGTACTTC. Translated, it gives CASSLDWQSKNIQYF.

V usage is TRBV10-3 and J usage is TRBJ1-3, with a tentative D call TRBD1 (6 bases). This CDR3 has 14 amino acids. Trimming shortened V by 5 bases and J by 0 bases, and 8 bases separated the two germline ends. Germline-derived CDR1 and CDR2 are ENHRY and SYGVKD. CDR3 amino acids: CAISSTGSGNTIYF. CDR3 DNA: TGTGCCATCAGTTCGACAGGCTCTGGAAACACCATATATTTT.

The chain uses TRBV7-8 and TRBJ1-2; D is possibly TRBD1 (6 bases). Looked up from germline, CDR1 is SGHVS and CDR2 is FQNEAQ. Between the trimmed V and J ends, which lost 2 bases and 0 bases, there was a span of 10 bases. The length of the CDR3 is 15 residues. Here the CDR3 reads CASSLFHRANYGYTF. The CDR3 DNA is TGTGCCAGCAGCTTATTTCACAGGGCTAACTATGGCTACACCTTC.

The DNA of the CDR3 is TGCGCCAGCAGCCAAGAGGGTAAAAACACAGATACGCAGTATTTT. Protein sequence: CASSQEGKNTDTQYF. The chain employs TRBV4-3 and TRBJ2-3; no firm D call. CDR3 length: 15 residues. Germline-derived CDR1 and CDR2 are LGHNA and YSLEER. V gave up 0 bases and J gave up 2 bases, with 9 bases separating them.

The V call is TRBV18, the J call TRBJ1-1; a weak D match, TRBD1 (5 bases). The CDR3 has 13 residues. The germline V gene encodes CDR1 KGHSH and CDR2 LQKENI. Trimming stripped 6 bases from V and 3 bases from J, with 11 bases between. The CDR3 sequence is CASSRGEDTEAFF. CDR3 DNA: TGTGCCAGCTCGAGAGGGGAGGACACTGAAGCTTTCTTT.

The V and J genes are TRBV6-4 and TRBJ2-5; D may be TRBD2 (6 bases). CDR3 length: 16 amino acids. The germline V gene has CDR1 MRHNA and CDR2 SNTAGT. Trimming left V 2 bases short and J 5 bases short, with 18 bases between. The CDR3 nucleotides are TGTGCCAGCAGTGACCCCAACGGAACGGGGGTGGAGACCCAGTACTTC. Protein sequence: CASSDPNGTGVETQYF.

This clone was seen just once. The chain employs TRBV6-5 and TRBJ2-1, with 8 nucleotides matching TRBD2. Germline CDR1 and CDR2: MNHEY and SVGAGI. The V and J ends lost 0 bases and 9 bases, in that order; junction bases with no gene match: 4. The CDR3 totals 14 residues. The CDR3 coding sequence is TGTGCCAGCAGTTACTCGACCGGGGGGGGTGAGCAGTTCTTC. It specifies CASSYSTGGGEQFF.

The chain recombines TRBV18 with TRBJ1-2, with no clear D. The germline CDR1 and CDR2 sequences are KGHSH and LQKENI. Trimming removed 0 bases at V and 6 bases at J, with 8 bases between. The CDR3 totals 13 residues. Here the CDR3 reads CASSPPATNGYTF. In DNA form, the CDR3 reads TGTGCCAGCTCACCACCAGCCACAAATGGCTACACCTTC.

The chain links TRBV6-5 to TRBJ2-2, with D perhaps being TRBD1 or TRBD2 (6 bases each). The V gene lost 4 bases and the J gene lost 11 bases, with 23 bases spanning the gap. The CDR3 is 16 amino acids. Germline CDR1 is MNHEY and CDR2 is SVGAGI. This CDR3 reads CASSSPEQGLEGELFF. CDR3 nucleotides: TGTGCCAGCAGTTCTCCGGAACAGGGCTTGGAGGGAGAGCTGTTTTTT.

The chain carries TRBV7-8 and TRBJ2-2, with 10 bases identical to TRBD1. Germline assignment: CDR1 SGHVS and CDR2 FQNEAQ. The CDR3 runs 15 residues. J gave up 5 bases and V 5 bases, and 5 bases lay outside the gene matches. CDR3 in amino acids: CASSPGTGVTGELFF. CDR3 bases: TGTGCCAGCAGCCCTGGGACAGGGGTAACCGGGGAGCTGTTTTTT.